This T cell receptor (beta chain) was profiled in a study of blood T cell repertoires in COVID-19. The CDR3 sequence is 20 residues long. Clones were read by immunoSEQ multiplex PCR, and TCRdb kept only the in-frame ones, dropping some. The sample consists of under 150,000 clones, roughly 80% of them appearing once. The sequencing sample was made of PBMCs or T cells enriched from blood (not recorded which). The V call is TRBV21-1, the J call TRBJ2-2; the DNA was not compared with TRBD2, the D call given in the table. TRBV21-1 has pseudogene status. The receptor was derived from a woman aged 40 to 55 who had recovered from COVID-19. CDR3 in amino acids: CASSKEGRPRNGYNTGELFF. The CDR3, as DNA: TGTGCCAGCAGCAAAGAGGGGAGGCCACGAAACGGATATAACACCGGGGAGCTGTTTTTT.